This T cell receptor (beta chain) was observed in a study of shared clonotypes between healthy human individuals. Per germline, CDR1 KGHSH and CDR2 LQKENI. J was trimmed by 1 base and V by 4 bases; bases with no gene match: 3. The CDR3 covers 16 residues. The deep-level immunoSEQ assay was used. Several immunoSEQ 96-well plates shared each subset's DNA, each plate a replicate. The assay was immunoSEQ multiplex PCR, and TCRdb's table has in-frame clones only and misses some. The sample includes around 510,000 clones, around three quarters of them seen just once. In its sample, this clone was seen once. The sample consisted of PBMCs. The chain employs TRBV18 and TRBJ2-5; TRBD2 matches 13 bases. The source is a woman aged 40 to 50 in good health. Some clones in this sample may be carry-over from other donors' samples. The DNA of the CDR3 is TGTGCCAGCTCACAGGGACTAGCGGGATCCCAAGAGACCCAGTACTTC. It yields the protein CASSQGLAGSQETQYF.